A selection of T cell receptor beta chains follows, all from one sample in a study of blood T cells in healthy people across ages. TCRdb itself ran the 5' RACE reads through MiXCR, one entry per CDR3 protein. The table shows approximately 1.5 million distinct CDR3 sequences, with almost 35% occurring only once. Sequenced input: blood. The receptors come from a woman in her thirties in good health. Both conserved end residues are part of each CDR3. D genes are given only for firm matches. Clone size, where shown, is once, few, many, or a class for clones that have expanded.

TGTGCCAGCAGCTCCCCGGGACAGGGGATGGGTACGCAGTATTTT	CASSSPGQGMGTQYF	NA	TRBJ2-3	TRBD1	TRBV7-3	15
TGTGCCAGCAGCTGGGTCTCTAGCGGGACCTACAATGAGCAGTTCTTC	CASSWVSSGTYNEQFF	NA	TRBJ2-1	TRBD2	TRBV28	16
TGTGCCAGCAGTTTAGGTTCAGCTAGCGGGAGTTTTCAAGAGACCCAGTACTTC	CASSLGSASGSFQETQYF	few	TRBJ2-5	TRBD2	TRBV27	18
TGTGCCAGCAGCTCGCCCCCAGAGTATGGCTACACCTTC	CASSSPPEYGYTF	NA	TRBJ1-2	NA	TRBV7-3	13
TGTGCCAGCAGCTTAGATCGGCTAGCCGGTGAGCAGTTCTTC	CASSLDRLAGEQFF	NA	TRBJ2-1	NA	TRBV11-2	14
TGTGCCAGCAGCTTCTTGGGCCAGGGGGGGAGGAATGAGCAGTTCTTC	CASSFLGQGGRNEQFF	NA	TRBJ2-1	NA	TRBV7-2	16
TGCGCCAGCAGCCACGAGCGCCGCGGGGGCGCTTTCTTT	CASSHERRGGAFF	NA	TRBJ1-1	NA	TRBV5-1	13
TGCAGTGCCGGGGACATGGCGTACTCACCCCTCCACTTT	CSAGDMAYSPLHF	few	TRBJ1-6	NA	TRBV20-1	13
TGTGCTAGTGGCCGGGACGGCTTCGGGCCCCAGCATTTT	CASGRDGFGPQHF	few	TRBJ1-5	NA	TRBV12-5	13
TGTGCCAGCAGTTATATAGGCCGACCGGGGGAGGAAAAACTGTTTTTT	CASSYIGRPGEEKLFF	few	TRBJ1-4	NA	TRBV6-2/TRBV6-3	16
TGTGCCAGCAGCAGACTCGGACAGGGACACTATGGCTACACCTTC	CASSRLGQGHYGYTF	few	TRBJ1-2	TRBD1	TRBV7-9	15
TGTGCCAGCAGCGTAGCGGACTCGCATAGGACTGAAGCTTTCTTT	CASSVADSHRTEAFF	few	TRBJ1-1	NA	TRBV9	15
TGTGCCAGCAGCCTCGTCACGGCTAGCGGGATGGGGCGGCGGCAGTTCTTC	CASSLVTASGMGRRQFF	many	TRBJ2-1	TRBD2	TRBV5-6	17
TGTGCCAGCAGCGTGGAAAGCGGGGGAGGCTACGAGCAGTACTTC	CASSVESGGGYEQYF	few	TRBJ2-7	TRBD2	TRBV9	15
TGCAGTGCCAACGACAGGGTTCCTTCCTACGAGCAGTACTTC	CSANDRVPSYEQYF	NA	TRBJ2-7	TRBD1	TRBV20-1	14
TGCGCCAGCAGCCGAGCAGAAGGCAATGAGCAGTTCTTC	CASSRAEGNEQFF	many	TRBJ2-1	NA	TRBV4-1	13
TGTGCCAGCAGCTTAGGGGGGCTCTACGAGCAGGACTTC	CASSLGGLYEQDF	NA	TRBJ2-7	NA	TRBV7-9	13
TGCAGCGTTGTGGGGACGCAAACTTCCTACGAGCAGTACTTC	CSVVGTQTSYEQYF	many	TRBJ2-7	NA	TRBV29-1	14
TGCAGTGCTAGAGACGCCCCTGGACAGGGGGAATTGTACTTC	CSARDAPGQGELYF	NA	TRBJ2-5	TRBD1	TRBV20-1	14
TGTGCCAGCAGTCCAACGGGACCAACTACCCACGAGCAGTACTTC	CASSPTGPTTHEQYF	few	TRBJ2-7	NA	TRBV12-3/TRBV12-4	15
TGCAGTGCTTTCTTAGCGGGTCTCGATGAGCAGTTCTTC	CSAFLAGLDEQFF	many	TRBJ2-1	TRBD2	TRBV20-1	13
TGCGCCAGCAGTGTTGACAGGACACCCCACTATGGCTACACCTTC	CASSVDRTPHYGYTF	few	TRBJ1-2	NA	TRBV10-2	15